The source of this TCR beta chain is a study of T-cell memory formation after mild COVID-19 (dated by TCRdb to about 2021). Study-level background: TCR sequence clusters from the two donors were largely donor specific. Two young, previously healthy adult volunteers, one female and one male, were included in the cohort. T-cell clones expanding and contracting after mild COVID-19 in a couple of donors were tracked by longitudinal TCRalpha and TCRbeta repertoire sequencing. The study at large found these results: Contracting CD4+ clones were located mainly in the CM and EM memory subsets, whereas CD8+ clones were found to be enriched in EMRA. Some responding clones were detected in pre-infection memory, which suggested that pre-existing cross-reactive memory T cells had joined the SARS-CoV-2 response. Only two mild cases were covered by the study, and larger cohorts that include severe cases with pre-infection samples were considered necessary. From day 15 to 85, contracting clones showed balanced CD4/CD8 phenotypes, whereas a second wave of clones that expanded from day 15 to 37 leaned towards CD4+. The second-wave clones that peaked on day 37 were not confirmed to be SARS-CoV-2 specific.

Ficoll-Paque density gradient centrifugation was the method used to isolate PBMCs. Sequencing took place on an Illumina NovaSeq 6000. Using 5'RACE with constant-segment primers, TCRalpha and TCRbeta cDNA libraries were constructed, with sample barcodes and unique molecular identifiers added in the process. Trizol reagent was used to extract RNA from every sample. Libraries were amplified in two PCR steps, with a second sample barcode and Illumina TruSeq adapters added in the second step. Sequencing of the libraries was done on an Illumina NovaSeq, producing 2 x 150 bp paired-end reads. Per the source publication's procedure: The reads were demultiplexed and collapsed into UMI-guided consensus sequences using migec v1.2.7. Using mixcr v2.1.11, the UMI consensuses were aligned to TRA and TRB V and J templates and assembled into clonotypes. A clonotype was counted as expanded or contracted only if both edgeR and NoisET called the change significant, with noise models trained on biological replicates. edgeR calls used a false discovery rate-adjusted p below 0.01 and a log2 fold-change threshold of 1. As an exploratory analysis of dynamics, PCA with hierarchical clustering was applied to max-normalized trajectories of the 1000 most abundant clonotypes. Separately sequenced CD4+ and CD8+ repertoires were used to assign a CD4 or CD8 phenotype to each responding clone. The public sequencing data were trimmed at Q25 with fastp and processed into clonotypes with MiXCR by TCRdb, which kept only in-frame beta chains. Merged by CDR3 protein, the rows form single entries marked with the most common genes and DNA. The V and J calls, along with clone size, are taken from TCRdb and not from the paper's own processing. The sample table records roughly 28,000 distinct CDR3 sequences; around 12% of these occur just once. The ten largest clones represent over 12% of the sample.

Compared with germline, V lacks 5 bases and J lacks 3 bases; bases without a gene match: 8. Spanning cysteine to phenylalanine, the CDR3 consists of 16 amino acids. Of the read, only the CDR3 DNA is kept; its 48 bases are in frame from base 1. For CDR1 and CDR2, the germline V gene lists SNHLY and FYNNEI. Many counts were recorded for this clonotype. No antigen is known for it. Nothing much larger sits one base from this clone, and base qualities are not available. The TCR was taken from an adult woman who had mild COVID-19 (a few samples of this study predate the infection). The sample titles of this study are shuffled in the database, so cell type and time point are left out; the donor was told from shared clones. The material sequenced was PBMCs or a T cell subset sorted from them (not recorded which). The chain joins TRBV2 to TRBJ2-3; TRBD2 lines up with 10 middle nucleotides. The CDR3 has the sequence CASSPGLAGVTDTQYF. Here is the DNA: TGTGCCAGCAGTCCGGGGCTAGCGGGAGTTACAGATACGCAGTATTTT.